Listed below are T cell receptor beta chains from one sample, sequenced in a study of blood T cell repertoires in COVID-19. Some clones are missing from TCRdb's copy, which holds only in-frame ones; the method was immunoSEQ multiplex PCR. The table includes some 320,000 clones, more than 70% detected once. The sequencing input was peripheral blood. These receptors all stem from a woman aged 45-60 years who had recovered from COVID-19. CDR3s include the opening cysteine and the closing phenylalanine or tryptophan. A D gene is named only where the DNA matches it firmly. Some rows mark clone size as missing; the rest say once, few, many or name a class of expanded clone.

D: NA
length: 11
V: TRBV4-1
size: NA
J: TRBJ2-3
DNA: TGCGCCAGCAGTAGATTGGATACGCAGTATTTT
CDR3: CASSRLDTQYF

D: TRBD1
length: 14
V: TRBV19
size: NA
J: TRBJ1-5
DNA: TGTGCCAGTAGTACGGACAGGGCCAATCAGCCCCAGCATTTT
CDR3: CASSTDRANQPQHF

D: NA
length: 15
V: TRBV28
size: NA
J: TRBJ2-1
DNA: TGTGCCAGCAGTCCTATACGCTCTCCCTACAATGAGCAGTTCTTC
CDR3: CASSPIRSPYNEQFF

D: NA
length: 15
V: TRBV7-2
size: NA
J: TRBJ1-3
DNA: TGTGCCAGCACCTCCGAGCGTGTCTCTGGAAACACCATATATTTT
CDR3: CASTSERVSGNTIYF

D: NA
length: 15
V: TRBV29-1
size: NA
J: TRBJ2-1
DNA: TGCAGCGCCCCTAAGAGGGCTGGCCATTGGGATGAGCAGTTCTTC
CDR3: CSAPKRAGHWDEQFF

D: NA
length: 14
V: TRBV19
size: NA
J: TRBJ2-4
DNA: TGTGCCAGTAGTGCCAGGGGTAGCAAAAACATTCAGTACTTC
CDR3: CASSARGSKNIQYF

D: NA
length: 12
V: TRBV6-6
size: NA
J: TRBJ1-1
DNA: TGTGCCAGCATTAAACAGAACACTGAAGCTTTCTTT
CDR3: CASIKQNTEAFF

D: TRBD1
length: 14
V: TRBV18
size: NA
J: TRBJ2-3
DNA: TGTGCCAGCTCATACGACAGGGGTGCAGATACGCAGTATTTT
CDR3: CASSYDRGADTQYF

D: TRBD1
length: 15
V: TRBV5-3
size: NA
J: TRBJ1-1
DNA: TGTGCCAGAAGCTTTCCCCGGGACAGGGCGTCTGAAGCTTTCTTT
CDR3: CARSFPRDRASEAFF

D: TRBD2
length: 13
V: TRBV30
size: NA
J: TRBJ2-5
DNA: TGTGCCTGGTCTCTTGCTAGCGGGGCCACCCAGTACTTC
CDR3: CAWSLASGATQYF

D: TRBD2
length: 15
V: TRBV27
size: NA
J: TRBJ2-7
DNA: TGTGCCAGCAGTAAAGAAGCGGGAGGTCCCTACGAGCAGTACTTC
CDR3: CASSKEAGGPYEQYF

D: NA
length: 11
V: TRBV29-1
size: NA
J: TRBJ1-1
DNA: TGCAGCGTTGAATTGACAGTTGAAGCTTTCTTT
CDR3: CSVELTVEAFF

D: TRBD2
length: 14
V: TRBV11-2
size: once
J: TRBJ2-7
DNA: TGTGCCAGCAGCCGGACTAGCGGGAGGTTCGAGCAGTACTTC
CDR3: CASSRTSGRFEQYF

D: NA
length: 13
V: TRBV7-2
size: NA
J: TRBJ2-1
DNA: TGTGCCAGCGGGCTAGCGAGGGACAATGAGCAGTTCTTC
CDR3: CASGLARDNEQFF

D: NA
length: 14
V: TRBV9
size: NA
J: TRBJ2-7
DNA: TGTGCCAGCAGCGTCCGGACAGAAGGAGGCGAGCAGTACTTC
CDR3: CASSVRTEGGEQYF

D: NA
length: 16
V: TRBV14
size: NA
J: TRBJ2-1
DNA: TGTGCCAGCAGCGCTCGACTGTCTCCGAGTGGTAATGAGCAGTTCTTC
CDR3: CASSARLSPSGNEQFF

D: TRBD1
length: 15
V: TRBV19
size: NA
J: TRBJ2-5
DNA: TGTGCCAGTAGTATTCTGGGACAGGGGAGGGAGACCCAGTACTTC
CDR3: CASSILGQGRETQYF

D: TRBD2
length: 15
V: TRBV5-5
size: NA
J: TRBJ2-7
DNA: TGTGCCAGCAGCCCGGGACTAGCGGGGACCTACGAGCAGTACTTC
CDR3: CASSPGLAGTYEQYF

D: NA
length: 11
V: TRBV20-1
size: NA
J: TRBJ2-7
DNA: TGCAGTGCTAGAATTAGGGGCGAGCAGTACTTC
CDR3: CSARIRGEQYF

D: NA
length: 13
V: TRBV7-8
size: NA
J: TRBJ1-1
DNA: TGTGCCAGCAGCTCCAGGGCGAACACTGAAGCTTTCTTT
CDR3: CASSSRANTEAFF

D: TRBD2
length: 15
V: TRBV3-1/TRBV3-2
size: NA
J: TRBJ2-1
DNA: TGTGCCAGCAGCCCCAGGACTAGCGGATACAATGAGCAGTTCTTC
CDR3: CASSPRTSGYNEQFF

D: NA
length: 15
V: TRBV7-9
size: NA
J: TRBJ2-5
DNA: TGTGCCAGCAGCTTGAGCCTCCAACGCCAAGAGACCCAGTACTTC
CDR3: CASSLSLQRQETQYF

D: TRBD2
length: 17
V: TRBV4-3
size: NA
J: TRBJ2-3
DNA: TGCGCCAGCAGCCAAGATGGGAGAGCGGGGTACACAGATACGCAGTATTTT
CDR3: CASSQDGRAGYTDTQYF

D: NA
length: 15
V: TRBV10-3
size: NA
J: TRBJ1-4
DNA: TGTGCCACAACAGATCCTCGCGCAACTAATGAAAAACTGTTTTTT
CDR3: CATTDPRATNEKLFF